This T cell receptor beta chain stems from a study of T cells in localized non-small cell lung cancer. Study-wide results and limits: Higher T cell density in the blood was associated with longer overall survival, whereas higher adjacent-lung clonality associated with shorter survival. Uninvolved adjacent lung showed the highest T cell clonality, exceeding tumor.

TCRdb's table, derived via immunoSEQ multiplex PCR, lists solely in-frame clones and lacks some. The table lists 60,000 to 75,000 clones, just under 85% of them singletons. Regarding this clone: What it recognizes is unknown.

This CDR3 region has 17 residues. CDR1 and CDR2 (germline): KGHSH, LQKENI. Trimming took 6 bases from V and 4 from J; bases not matched to a gene: 7. The receptor's source is a female donor of 60 years or more with stage I lung adenocarcinoma. The sequencing used peripheral blood, collected before any cancer treatment. The V and J genes are TRBV18 and TRBJ2-1; 15 bases agree with TRBD2. The CDR3 reads CASSEGLAGGRYNEQFF. For the CDR3, the DNA is TGTGCCAGCTCGGAAGGACTAGCGGGAGGGCGATACAATGAGCAGTTCTTC.